What follows describes a single TCR beta chain. What it binds is not known. This sample stems from a study of OX40 agonist ivuxolimab in advanced cancers. Study conclusions and caveats: On average, a greater number of expanded clones characterised CD8+ T cells relative to CD4+. Clonal expansion by week 6 occurred in CD4+ and CD8+ blood T cells (at 0.1 to 3.0 mg/kg).

J lost 5 bases, V lost 4 bases, and 8 bases had no gene match. The CDR3 extends over 17 amino acids. The germline V gene has CDR1 MDHEN and CDR2 SYDVKM. Sequenced by immunoSEQ multiplex PCR; TCRdb stores in-frame clones only, minus some. Of about 78,000 clones listed, around nine tenths are singletons. J is TRBJ2-3 and V is TRBV28, with 14 positions matching TRBD2. Material: CD4+ or CD8+ T cells sorted from blood, obtained in a trial of the OX40 agonist ivuxolimab. The clonotype was recovered from an adult with an advanced solid tumor such as melanoma, head and neck, liver or kidney cancer. The CDR3 is CASSSGGTSGSVDTQYF. CDR3 nucleotide sequence: TGTGCCAGCAGTTCCGGGGGGACTAGCGGGAGTGTAGATACGCAGTATTTT.